This is a list of T cell receptor beta chains from one sample in a study of the immune and genomic landscape of osteosarcoma. Profiled with immunoSEQ multiplex PCR; TCRdb holds only in-frame clones, not every one. The table includes 5,000 to 5,500 clones, over 65% detected once. Specimen: osteosarcoma tumor tissue from the lung. Every receptor here comes from a human donor with osteosarcoma. Each CDR3 is given with its conserved first and last residue. The D gene is left open where the match is weak. Clone size is not always given. Where it is, it says once, few, many or a class for expanded clones.

D	size	V	J	CDR3	DNA
.	.	TRBV10-3	TRBJ1-2	CAISGTGWDYGYTF	TGTGCCATCAGTGGAACCGGGTGGGACTATGGCTACACCTTC
TRBD1	.	TRBV27	TRBJ2-3	CASSPTGVVVPDTQYF	TGTGCCAGCAGTCCTACAGGGGTGGTGGTTCCAGATACGCAGTATTTT
TRBD2	.	TRBV5-6	TRBJ2-4	CASSFGLAGVKAKNIQYF	TGTGCCAGCAGCTTCGGCCTAGCGGGAGTGAAGGCCAAAAACATTCAGTACTTC
.	.	TRBV6-5	TRBJ1-1	CASSYGVRSTEAFF	TGTGCCAGCAGTTACGGGGTCCGGAGCACTGAAGCTTTCTTT
.	.	TRBV7-2	TRBJ2-3	CASSLGGSARAQYF	TGTGCCAGCAGCTTAGGAGGCTCTGCTAGGGCGCAGTATTTT
.	.	TRBV29-1	TRBJ1-2	CSVNRDGLSYTF	TGCAGCGTCAATCGGGACGGACTAAGCTACACCTTC
.	.	TRBV7-9	TRBJ1-1	CASSRNTRDLSEAFF	TGTGCCAGCAGCCGTAATACCAGGGACCTGTCTGAAGCTTTCTTT
.	.	TRBV5-7	TRBJ2-7	CASSLDLREASYEQYF	TGTGCCAGCAGCTTGGACTTAAGGGAGGCCTCCTACGAGCAGTACTTC
TRBD2	.	TRBV28	TRBJ2-7	CASSPRRRGSYEQYF	TGTGCCAGCAGTCCCCGAAGGCGGGGGTCCTACGAGCAGTACTTC
.	few	TRBV30	TRBJ2-7	CAWSHSGWGYEQYF	TGTGCCTGGAGTCATTCCGGATGGGGGTACGAGCAGTACTTC
TRBD1	.	TRBV19	TRBJ2-2	CASSPLQGATITGELFF	TGTGCCAGTAGCCCTCTTCAGGGGGCGACGATCACCGGGGAGCTGTTTTTT
TRBD2	.	TRBV2	TRBJ2-7	CASSGATSGPYEQYF	TGTGCCAGCAGTGGGGCGACTAGCGGGCCCTACGAGCAGTACTTC
.	large	TRBV5-1	TRBJ2-1	CASSYARGPIQFF	TGCGCCAGCAGTTATGCCCGGGGGCCCATACAGTTCTTC
.	.	TRBV6-6	TRBJ1-2	CASNPQVPYGYTF	TGTGCCAGCAACCCGCAGGTTCCCTATGGCTACACCTTC
.	once	TRBV6-1	TRBJ2-2	CASSSGITNTGELFF	TGTGCCAGCAGTTCAGGGATTACCAACACCGGGGAGCTGTTTTTT
.	.	TRBV18	TRBJ1-1	CASSSKGGMNTEAFF	TGTGCCAGCTCGTCCAAGGGGGGGATGAACACTGAAGCTTTCTTT
.	medium-sized	TRBV2	TRBJ1-5	CASSVTPLGASNQPQHF	TGTGCCAGCAGTGTGACTCCCTTGGGGGCTAGCAATCAGCCCCAGCATTTT
.	.	TRBV11-3	TRBJ2-1	CASSLATLGTGSRQFF	TGTGCCAGCAGCTTAGCGACTCTAGGAACAGGGAGTAGGCAGTTCTTC
TRBD1	large	TRBV15	TRBJ1-1	CATSRKTGDAEAFF	TGTGCCACCAGCAGAAAGACAGGGGACGCTGAAGCTTTCTTT
TRBD1	.	TRBV5-1	TRBJ2-7	CASSGGTGVTYEQYF	TGCGCCAGCAGCGGTGGGACAGGGGTAACCTACGAGCAATACTTC
.	.	TRBV27	TRBJ1-5	CASSLTRNSNQPQHF	TGTGCCAGCAGTTTAACAAGGAATAGCAATCAGCCCCAGCATTTT
TRBD2	.	TRBV4-3	TRBJ2-1	CASSLSAGLAGLFLNEQFF	TGCGCCAGCAGCCTTTCCGCAGGACTAGCGGGATTATTTCTGAATGAGCAGTTCTTC
.	few	TRBV27	TRBJ1-5	CASSLRVGVGNQPQHF	TGTGCCAGCAGTTTACGTGTGGGGGTAGGCAATCAGCCCCAGCATTTT
TRBD1	few	TRBV19	TRBJ1-4	CASSPTQGWPEKLFF	TGTGCCAGTAGCCCAACACAGGGGTGGCCTGAAAAACTGTTTTTT
.	.	TRBV7-2	TRBJ2-7	CASSLGGPTYEQYF	TGTGCCAGCAGCTTAGGGGGTCCTACCTACGAGCAGTACTTC
TRBD1	.	TRBV12-5	TRBJ2-3	CASGRTSRQGDTQYF	TGTGCTAGTGGTCGTACCTCTCGACAGGGTGATACGCAGTATTTT
TRBD2	.	TRBV18	TRBJ2-7	CASSPAGGSYEQYF	TGTGCCAGCTCACCCGCGGGAGGCTCCTACGAGCAGTACTTC
.	.	TRBV5-1	TRBJ2-1	CASSLGTALYNEQFF	TGCGCCAGCAGCTTGGGGACAGCGCTTTACAATGAGCAGTTCTTC
.	few	TRBV6-5	TRBJ1-3	CASSLGFRNTIYF	TGTGCCAGCAGTTTGGGGTTCCGAAACACCATATATTTT
.	.	TRBV5-4	TRBJ2-3	CATSKLGDTDTQYF	TGTGCCACCTCGAAACTTGGGGATACAGATACGCAGTATTTT
.	.	TRBV5-8	TRBJ2-1	CASSWGLAESSYNEQFF	TGTGCCAGCAGCTGGGGGTTAGCGGAGAGCTCCTACAATGAGCAGTTCTTC
.	.	TRBV5-1	TRBJ1-6	CASSAGLNSPLHF	TGCGCCAGCAGTGCAGGCCTTAATTCACCCCTCCACTTT
.	.	TRBV13	TRBJ1-1	CASSLGHREAFF	TGTGCCAGCAGCTTAGGGCACAGAGAAGCTTTCTTT
.	.	TRBV28	TRBJ1-1	CASSPGIWDTEAFF	TGTGCCAGCAGCCCGGGGATCTGGGACACTGAAGCTTTCTTT
TRBD1	.	TRBV5-1	TRBJ2-6	CASSLDRGLTGANVLTF	TGCGCCAGCAGCTTGGACAGGGGGCTGACTGGGGCCAACGTCCTGACTTTC
TRBD2	.	TRBV27	TRBJ2-3	CASSWMREGPTQYF	TGTGCCAGCAGTTGGATGCGGGAGGGCCCCACGCAGTATTTT
.	.	TRBV10-3	TRBJ1-5	CAISESIGSNRHF	TGTGCCATCAGTGAGTCGATAGGCAGCAACAGGCATTTT
.	once	TRBV15	TRBJ2-1	CATSRVPHNEQFF	TGTGCCACCAGCAGAGTTCCTCACAATGAGCAGTTCTTC
.	.	TRBV30	TRBJ2-4	CAWSTYILLDKNIQYF	TGTGCCTGGAGTACCTATATTTTGTTGGACAAAAACATTCAGTACTTC